Listed below are T cell receptor beta chains from one sample, sequenced in a study of control samples from healthy donors and cancer patients. TCRdb's table, derived via immunoSEQ multiplex PCR, lists solely in-frame clones and lacks some. In the table there are about 190,000 clones, approximately 91% of which are singletons. The sequenced sample consisted of blood. These receptor sequences come from a man aged 25-45 years in good health. The CDR3 runs from the conserved cysteine through the conserved F or W. The D gene is left open where the match is weak. Size is stated for part of the rows, as once, few or many counts, or as a class when the clone is expanded.

clone_size,d_call,j_call,v_call,cdr3_aa,cdr3_nt
-,TRBD1,TRBJ1-2,TRBV30,CAWRVVGPTGNYGYTF,TGTGCCTGGAGGGTGGTAGGGCCGACAGGGAACTATGGCTACACCTTC
-,TRBD2,TRBJ2-3,TRBV5-5,CASSSTSGGALSTDTQYF,TGTGCCAGCAGCTCTACTAGCGGGGGGGCCTTAAGCACAGATACGCAGTATTTT
once,TRBD1,TRBJ1-3,TRBV5-5,CASWDRVGGNTIYF,TGTGCCAGCTGGGACAGGGTTGGTGGAAACACCATATATTTT
-,TRBD1,TRBJ2-7,TRBV5-4,CASSLYWTGGYEQYF,TGTGCCAGCAGCTTATATTGGACAGGGGGCTACGAGCAGTACTTC
-,TRBD2,TRBJ2-3,TRBV5-1,CASSTSAGTDTQYF,TGCGCCAGCAGTACTAGCGCCGGCACAGATACGCAGTATTTT
-,-,TRBJ2-1,TRBV27,CASSPRTTTSEQFF,TGTGCCAGCAGTCCTAGGACCACCACGAGTGAGCAGTTCTTC
-,TRBD1,TRBJ2-2,TRBV5-1,CASSPTALTGPNTGELFF,TGCGCCAGCAGCCCAACCGCTCTGACAGGGCCGAACACCGGGGAGCTGTTTTTT
-,-,TRBJ1-4,TRBV11-2,CASSSSGTGGEKLFF,TGTGCCAGCAGCTCCTCCGGGACTGGAGGTGAAAAACTGTTTTTT
-,TRBD1,TRBJ2-1,TRBV7-9,CASSRDRYNEQFF,TGTGCCAGCAGCAGGGACAGATACAATGAGCAGTTCTTC
-,-,TRBJ1-1,TRBV6-5,CASTHGGRTEAFF,TGTGCCAGCACCCACGGGGGCCGAACTGAAGCTTTCTTT
-,-,TRBJ1-2,TRBV19,CASSIWGRDGYTF,TGTGCCAGTAGTATTTGGGGTCGGGATGGCTACACCTTC
-,-,TRBJ1-2,TRBV7-2,CASSLEGTATYGYTF,TGTGCCAGCAGCTTAGAGGGGACGGCCACCTATGGCTACACCTTC
-,-,TRBJ1-2,TRBV9,CASSPSGGGISYGYTF,TGTGCCAGCAGCCCTTCGGGGGGGGGCATAAGCTATGGCTACACCTTC
-,-,TRBJ2-5,TRBV29-1,CSAILSETQYF,TGCAGCGCCATTCTCTCGGAGACCCAGTACTTC
-,-,TRBJ1-1,TRBV6-5,CASSPGGGRNTEAFF,TGTGCCAGCAGTCCCGGGGGGGGACGGAACACTGAAGCTTTCTTT
-,-,TRBJ2-3,TRBV14,CASSQGEAQYF,TGTGCCAGCAGCCAAGGAGAAGCGCAGTATTTT
-,-,TRBJ2-1,TRBV7-2,CASSSIRGSVSYNEQFF,TGTGCCAGCAGCTCTATTAGGGGAAGTGTCTCCTACAATGAGCAGTTCTTC
-,-,TRBJ2-7,TRBV4-1,CASSQRVGVYEQYF,TGCGCCAGCAGCCAGAGGGTCGGGGTCTACGAGCAGTACTTC
-,-,TRBJ2-7,TRBV6-6,CASGLSSYEQYF,TGTGCCAGCGGACTCAGTTCCTACGAGCAGTACTTC